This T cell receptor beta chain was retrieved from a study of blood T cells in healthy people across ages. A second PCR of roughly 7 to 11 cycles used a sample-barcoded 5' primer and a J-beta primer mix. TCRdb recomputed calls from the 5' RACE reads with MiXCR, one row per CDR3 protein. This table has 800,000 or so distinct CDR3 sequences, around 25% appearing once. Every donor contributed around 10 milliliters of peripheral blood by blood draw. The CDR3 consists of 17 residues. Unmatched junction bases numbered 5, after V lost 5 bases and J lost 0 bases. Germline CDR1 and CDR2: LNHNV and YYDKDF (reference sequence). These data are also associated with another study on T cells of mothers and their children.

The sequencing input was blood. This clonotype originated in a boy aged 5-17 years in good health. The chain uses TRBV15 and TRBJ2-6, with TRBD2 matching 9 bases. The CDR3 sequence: CATSPSGGPSGANVLTF. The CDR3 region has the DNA TGTGCCACCAGCCCGAGCGGGGGGCCCTCTGGGGCCAACGTCCTGACTTTC.